This is a list of T cell receptor beta chains from one sample in a study of T-cell memory formation after mild COVID-19. TCRdb re-called the 5' RACE reads with MiXCR, one entry per CDR3 protein. The data contain hundreds of thousands of distinct CDR3 sequences, over 15% of them singletons. Sequenced: PBMCs or a T cell subset sorted from them (not recorded which). The origin of the receptors is an adult woman who had mild COVID-19 (a few samples of this study predate the infection). Cell type and time point are not known. The CDR3 runs from the conserved cysteine through the conserved F or W. The size field is filled for only some rows; it gives once, few, many or a size class.

TRBJ2-1,TRBV24-1,many,CATSDLRRGDNEQFF
TRBJ2-7,TRBV5-1,few,CASSLGGTSGRALSEQYF
TRBJ2-1,TRBV13,few,CASSASSSADEQFF
TRBJ1-2,TRBV7-2,few,CASRLSASYGYTF
TRBJ2-7,TRBV6-5,NA,CASSSRDPADEQYF
TRBJ2-7,TRBV5-1,NA,CASSLDTPSYEQYF
TRBJ1-6,TRBV20-1,NA,CSASRTVINSPLHF
TRBJ1-5,TRBV11-3,few,CASSFGYGNRQPQHF
TRBJ1-1,TRBV20-1,NA,CRPAGNTEAFF
TRBJ1-2,TRBV2,once,CASRPGQGSYGYTF